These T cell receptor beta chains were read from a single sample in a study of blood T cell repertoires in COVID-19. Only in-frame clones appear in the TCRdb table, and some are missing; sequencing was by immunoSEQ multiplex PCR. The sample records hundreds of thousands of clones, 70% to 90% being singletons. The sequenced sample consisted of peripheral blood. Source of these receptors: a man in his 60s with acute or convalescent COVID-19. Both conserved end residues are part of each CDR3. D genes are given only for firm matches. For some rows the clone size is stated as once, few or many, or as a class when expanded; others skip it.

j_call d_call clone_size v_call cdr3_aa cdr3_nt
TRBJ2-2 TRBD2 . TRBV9 CASSVAGGEAGELFF TGTGCCAGCAGCGTAGCTGGGGGGGAGGCCGGGGAGCTGTTTTTT
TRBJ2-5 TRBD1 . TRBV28 CASQNTGEGTETQYF TGTGCCAGCCAGAATACAGGGGAAGGGACAGAGACCCAGTACTTC
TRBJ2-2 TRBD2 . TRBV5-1 CASSLTAGATGELFF TGCGCCAGCAGCTTAACTGCGGGAGCCACCGGGGAGCTGTTTTTT
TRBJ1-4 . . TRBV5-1 CASTLAIGGATNEKLFF TGCGCCAGCACCTTGGCGATTGGCGGGGCAACTAATGAAAAACTGTTTTTT
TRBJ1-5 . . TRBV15 CATSRPGQNQPQHF TGTGCCACCAGCCGTCCAGGACAGAATCAGCCCCAGCATTTT
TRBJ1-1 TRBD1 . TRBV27 CASSLRTGTNTEAFF TGTGCCAGCAGTTTGCGGACAGGGACGAACACTGAAGCTTTCTTT
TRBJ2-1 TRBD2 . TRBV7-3 CASSLTSGGIPATYNEQFF TGTGCCAGCAGCTTAACTAGCGGGGGTATACCGGCAACCTACAATGAGCAGTTCTTC
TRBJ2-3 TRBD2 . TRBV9 CASSVGSGGRSTDTQYF TGTGCCAGCAGCGTAGGGAGCGGGGGGAGGAGCACAGATACGCAGTATTTT
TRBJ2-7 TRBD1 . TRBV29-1 CSAIQGYEQYF TGCAGCGCCATACAGGGGTACGAGCAGTACTTC
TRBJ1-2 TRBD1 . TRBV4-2 CASSPPGQGNYGYTF TGTGCCAGCAGCCCGCCGGGACAGGGAAACTATGGCTACACCTTC
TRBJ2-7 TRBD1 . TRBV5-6 CASSLGQGPSSYEQYF TGTGCCAGCAGCTTGGGACAGGGCCCAAGCTCCTACGAGCAGTACTTC
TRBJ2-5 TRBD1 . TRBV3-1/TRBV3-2 CASRRPADRGGWETQYF TGTGCCAGCAGACGACCCGCGGACAGGGGTGGTTGGGAGACCCAGTACTTC
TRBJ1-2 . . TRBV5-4 CASSSEAGYGYTF TGTGCCAGCAGCTCTGAGGCCGGCTATGGCTACACCTTC
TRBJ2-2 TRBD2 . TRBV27 CASSYKRGTNTGELFF TGTGCCAGCAGTTATAAGCGGGGGACGAACACCGGGGAGCTGTTTTTT
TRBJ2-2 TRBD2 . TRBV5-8 CASSGLAGAIGELFF TGTGCCAGCAGCGGACTAGCGGGGGCGATCGGGGAGCTGTTTTTT
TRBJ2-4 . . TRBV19 CASSIQNIQYF TGTGCCAGTAGTATACAGAACATTCAGTACTTC
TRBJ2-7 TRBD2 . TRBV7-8 CASSSSTSGYEQYF TGTGCCAGCAGCTCATCGACTAGCGGGTACGAGCAGTACTTC
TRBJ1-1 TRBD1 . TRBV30 CAWSVPDRLNTEAFF TGTGCCTGGAGTGTCCCGGACAGGTTGAACACTGAAGCTTTCTTT
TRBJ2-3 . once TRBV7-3 CASSLSARGATDTQYF TGTGCCAGCAGCTTATCGGCCCGAGGTGCGACAGATACGCAGTATTTT
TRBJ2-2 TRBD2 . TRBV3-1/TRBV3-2 CASSRGTSGITGELFF TGTGCCAGCAGCCGTGGGACTAGCGGAATCACCGGGGAGCTGTTTTTT
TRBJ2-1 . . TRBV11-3 CASSSGTYNEQFF TGTGCCAGCTCCTCGGGTACCTACAATGAGCAGTTCTTC
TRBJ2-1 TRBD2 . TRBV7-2 CASSLAKTSGGRNEQFF TGTGCCAGCAGCTTAGCGAAAACTAGCGGGGGGCGGAATGAACAGTTCTTC
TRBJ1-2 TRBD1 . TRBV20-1 CSTGADYGYTF TGCAGTACAGGGGCTGACTATGGCTACACCTTC
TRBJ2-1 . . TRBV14 CASSQRGRMGSSYNEQFF TGTGCCAGCAGCCAACGCGGAAGGATGGGTAGCTCCTACAATGAGCAGTTCTTC
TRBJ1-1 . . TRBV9 CASSVGGRTEAFF TGTGCCAGCAGCGTAGGCGGGAGAACTGAAGCTTTCTTT
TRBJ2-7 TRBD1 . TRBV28 CASKLTGGSYEQYF TGTGCCAGCAAGCTGACAGGGGGCTCCTACGAGCAGTACTTC
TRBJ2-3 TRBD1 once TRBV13 CASSPGGPRDTQYF TGTGCCAGCAGTCCAGGGGGCCCGCGGGATACGCAGTATTTT
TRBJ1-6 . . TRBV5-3 CARSLGSPLHF TGTGCCAGAAGCTTAGGGAGTCCCCTCCACTTT
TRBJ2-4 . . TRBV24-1 CATSDPAGGELGIQYF TGTGCCACCAGTGATCCGGCTGGAGGGGAGTTGGGCATTCAGTACTTC
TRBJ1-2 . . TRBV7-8 CASSLEGLVRYGYTF TGTGCCAGCAGCTTAGAGGGGCTGGTTAGATATGGCTACACCTTC
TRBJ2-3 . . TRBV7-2 CASSFTGITDTQYF TGTGCCAGCAGCTTTACAGGGATAACAGATACGCAGTATTTT
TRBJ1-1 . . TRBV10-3 CAISEPSRRSTEAFF TGTGCCATCAGTGAGCCGAGCCGGAGGAGCACTGAAGCTTTCTTT
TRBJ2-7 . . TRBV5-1 CASSLGPLDEQYF TGCGCCAGCAGCTTGGGGCCTCTAGACGAGCAGTACTTC
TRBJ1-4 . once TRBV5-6 CASSPRRRVWGNEKLFF TGTGCCAGCAGCCCGCGCCGCCGGGTATGGGGCAATGAAAAACTGTTTTTT
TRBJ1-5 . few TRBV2 CASSGYHSNQPQHF TGTGCCAGCTCCGGGTACCATAGCAATCAGCCCCAGCATTTT
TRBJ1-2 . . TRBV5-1 CASSLGDTGSGYTF TGCGCCAGCAGCTTGGGTGACACCGGCTCGGGCTACACCTTC
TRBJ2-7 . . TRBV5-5 CASSSSRVRAYEQYF TGTGCCAGCAGCTCCTCCCGAGTGCGGGCCTACGAGCAGTACTTC
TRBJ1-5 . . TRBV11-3 CASSLRDIPWTQHF TGTGCCAGCAGCCTCCGGGACATCCCCTGGACCCAGCATTTT
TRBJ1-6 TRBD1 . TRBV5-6 CASSPDRDAYNSPLHF TGTGCCAGCAGCCCTGACAGGGACGCCTATAATTCACCCCTCCACTTT
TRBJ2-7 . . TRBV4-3 CASSQDQGTYEQYF TGCGCCAGCAGCCAAGACCAGGGAACCTACGAGCAGTACTTC
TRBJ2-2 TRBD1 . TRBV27 CASSSTGGATTGELFF TGTGCCAGCAGTTCGACAGGGGGCGCGACCACCGGGGAGCTGTTTTTT
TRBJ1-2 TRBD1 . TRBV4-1 CASSHRQGANYGYTF TGCGCCAGCAGCCACCGACAGGGGGCGAACTATGGCTACACCTTC
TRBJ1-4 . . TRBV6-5 CASSSLTGLNEKLFF TGTGCCAGCAGCTCCTTAACGGGTCTTAATGAAAAACTGTTTTTT
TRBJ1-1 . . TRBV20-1 CSARLDREAFF TGCAGTGCTAGACTTGACAGGGAAGCTTTCTTT
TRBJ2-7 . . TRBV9 CASSVGKAGAQYF TGTGCCAGCAGCGTAGGTAAGGCGGGGGCCCAGTACTTC
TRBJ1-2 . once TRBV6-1 CASSETFTGPGYTF TGTGCCAGCAGTGAAACTTTTACAGGGCCCGGCTACACCTTC
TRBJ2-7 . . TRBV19 CASSIALAPEQYF TGTGCCAGTAGTATAGCTCTAGCGCCTGAGCAGTACTTC
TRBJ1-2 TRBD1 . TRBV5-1 CASSAGQGYGYTF TGCGCCAGCAGCGCGGGACAGGGTTATGGCTACACCTTC
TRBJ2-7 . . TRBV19 CASSGHQASGGRYEQYF TGTGCCAGTAGCGGTCATCAAGCTTCGGGGGGCAGGTACGAGCAGTACTTC